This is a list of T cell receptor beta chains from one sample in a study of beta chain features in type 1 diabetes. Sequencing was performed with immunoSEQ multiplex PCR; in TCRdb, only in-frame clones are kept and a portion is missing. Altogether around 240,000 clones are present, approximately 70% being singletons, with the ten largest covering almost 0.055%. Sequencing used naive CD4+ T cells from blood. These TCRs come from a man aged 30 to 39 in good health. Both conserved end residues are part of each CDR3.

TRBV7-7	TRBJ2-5	CASSGRLRETQYF
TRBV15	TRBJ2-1	CATSIAGVSNEQFF
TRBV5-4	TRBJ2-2	CASSPRDRENGELFF
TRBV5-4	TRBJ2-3	CASSSSQDTQYF
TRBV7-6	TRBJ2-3	CASSRRQLGGTDTQYF
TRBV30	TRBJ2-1	CAWSVLRSLAGTYNEQFF
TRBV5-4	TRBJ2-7	CASSQAWTYEQYF
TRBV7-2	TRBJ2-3	CASSLRRPSTDTQYF
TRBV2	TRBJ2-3	CAQAGLRRTDTQYF
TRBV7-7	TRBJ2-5	CASSARRQETQYF
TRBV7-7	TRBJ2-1	CASSADRASDEQFF
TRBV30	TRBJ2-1	CAWRTSGRNEQFF
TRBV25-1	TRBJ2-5	CASSATGLAGRKTQYF
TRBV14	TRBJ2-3	CASSPGTLPIPTSTDTQYF
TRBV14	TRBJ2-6	CASSPLGLAGGLTF
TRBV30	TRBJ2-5	CAWSQMGETQYF
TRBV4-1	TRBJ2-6	CASSQEPRSSGANVLTF
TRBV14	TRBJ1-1	CASSPGRQNTEAFF
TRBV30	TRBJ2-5	CAWSRESKAGETQYF
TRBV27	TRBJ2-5	CASSRAASQETQYF
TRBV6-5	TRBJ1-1	CASSRANEAFF
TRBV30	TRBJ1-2	CAWAPGQGTGYTF
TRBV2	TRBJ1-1	CASSERTGLSTTEAFF
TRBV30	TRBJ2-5	CAWADSRLAGYQETQYF
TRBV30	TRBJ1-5	CAWSAGDSNQPQHF
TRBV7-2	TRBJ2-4	CASSLMTGGGSIQYF
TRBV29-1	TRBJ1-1	CSVAWWGNTEAFF
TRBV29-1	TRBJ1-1	CSVRQLLNTEAFF
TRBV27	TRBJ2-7	CASSLSGGSYEQYF
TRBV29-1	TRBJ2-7	CSVTSGTGYSEQYF
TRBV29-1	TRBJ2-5	CSISGGEETQYF
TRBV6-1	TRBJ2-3	CASSENWLPGGDTQYF
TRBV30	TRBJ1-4	CAWSPPRQYNEKLFF
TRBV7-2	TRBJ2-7	CASSLSGSGYNEQYF
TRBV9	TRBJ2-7	CASSVTGGYEQYF
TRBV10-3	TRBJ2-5	CAISESRETQYF
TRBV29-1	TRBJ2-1	CSVAGAYNEQFF
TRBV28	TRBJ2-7	CASSLGAEYEQYF
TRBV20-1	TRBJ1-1	CSVEENTEAFF
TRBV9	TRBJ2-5	CASSPRQGGEETQYF
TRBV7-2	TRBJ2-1	CASSQVGGNEQFF
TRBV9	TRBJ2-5	CASSKTAGTQETQYF
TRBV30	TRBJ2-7	CACSWLGVHEQYF
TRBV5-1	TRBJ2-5	CASSLGLAGQETQYF
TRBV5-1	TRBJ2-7	CASSLAWTGSYEQYF
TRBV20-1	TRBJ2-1	CSANRDSLQFF
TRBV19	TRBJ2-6	CASSIRVGANVLTF
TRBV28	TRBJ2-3	CASNSRGGTDTQYF